Presented here are 20 T cell receptor beta chains from one specimen sequenced in a study of siplizumab effects on memory and regulatory T cells. TCRdb keeps only in-frame clones here, not all; method: immunoSEQ multiplex PCR. The sample lists 90,000 to 120,000 clones, 90% to 95% occurring once. Material: Tregs sorted from blood. The receptors shown here come from a human donor in good health.

The chain employs TRBV19 and TRBJ2-1; 9 nucleotides agree with TRBD2. The CDR3 extends over 18 amino acids. Trimming removed 4 bases from V and 4 bases from J; junction bases left unmatched: 14. Germline lookup yields CDR1 LNHDA and CDR2 SQIVND (reference sequence). Here the CDR3 DNA reads TGTGCCAGTAGTAAGAAGCGGGAGGACCCGGCCAGGTACAATGAGCAGTTCTTC. This sequence encodes CASSKKREDPARYNEQFF.

This clone was picked up a small number of times. The chain carries TRBV7-9 and TRBJ1-2; D unresolved. CDR3 length: 14 amino acids. V dropped 7 bases and J dropped 1 base, with 13 bases sitting between them. Germline CDR1 is SEHNR and CDR2 is FQNEAQ (reference sequence). For the CDR3, the DNA is TGTGCCAGCACGTGGGGAAGCGGTAACTATGGCTACACCTTC. Amino acid sequence: CASTWGSGNYGYTF.

In its sample, this clone was seen once. This chain links TRBV5-1 with TRBJ2-1, with 7 nucleotides matching TRBD2. The junction had 6 bases not matched to a gene; V was cut back by 2 bases and J by 10 bases. This CDR3 has 13 amino acids. In germline, CDR1 is SGHRS, CDR2 YFSETQ. The CDR3 sequence: CASSLFAGVEQFF. For the CDR3, the DNA is TGCGCCAGCAGCTTATTTGCGGGAGTCGAGCAGTTCTTC.

The V call is TRBV7-2, the J call TRBJ2-1, with 14 bases identical to TRBD2. Germline trimming cut 8 bases from V and 7 bases from J; bases unmatched to any gene: 4. The germline V gene encodes CDR1 SGHTA and CDR2 FQGNSA. The CDR3 has 14 residues. The CDR3 DNA follows: TGTGCCAGCTCGCGGACTAGCGGGAGGAATGAGCAGTTCTTC. Translated, it gives CASSRTSGRNEQFF.

The chain recombines TRBV4-1 with TRBJ2-7, with D uncertain. The V end was cut by 1 base, the J end by 1 base, with 20 bases between. Germline V lookup: CDR1 MGHRA, CDR2 YSYEKL. The CDR3 loop spans 18 amino acids. For the CDR3, the DNA is TGCGCCAGCAGCCAAGGGGCTTGGACGGCCATAACTTCCTACGAGCAGTACTTC. This sequence encodes CASSQGAWTAITSYEQYF.

The chain couples TRBV6-1 to TRBJ2-7; D gene unclear. Looked up from germline, CDR1 is MNHNS and CDR2 is SASEGT. This CDR3 is 13 amino acids long. Trimming took 7 bases from V and 3 from J, leaving 13 bases between them. The CDR3 region is CASNRNYFYEQYF. As DNA, the CDR3 is TGTGCCAGCAATAGGAACTATTTCTACGAGCAGTACTTC.

This clone has just one count. This chain uses TRBV7-9 with TRBJ2-1; TRBD2 matches 9 bases. After removal of 2 bases from V and 6 bases from J, the junction contained 11 bases not matched to a gene. Per germline, CDR1 SEHNR and CDR2 FQNEAQ (reference sequence). CDR3 length: 17 amino acids. CDR3 sequence: CASSLSPLSGSINEQFF. As DNA, the CDR3 is TGTGCCAGCAGCTTATCCCCACTTAGCGGGAGTATCAATGAGCAGTTCTTC.

The J gene is TRBJ2-5, the V gene TRBV10-2; D is possibly TRBD1 (6 bases). Germline V lookup: CDR1 WSHSY, CDR2 SAAADI. This CDR3 is 15 amino acids long. Trimming took off 3 bases at V and 5 bases at J, with 16 bases between the two ends. CDR3 in amino acids: CASSDRKTGRETQYF. For the CDR3, the DNA is TGCGCCAGCAGTGACCGGAAGACAGGCAGGGAGACCCAGTACTTC.

J is TRBJ1-1 and V is TRBV29-1, with 10 bases fitting TRBD1. With 4 bases clipped from V and 5 bases from J, the junction kept 7 bases outside the gene matches. The CDR3 contains 14 residues. The germline CDR1 and CDR2 sequences are SQVTM and ANQGSEA. This CDR3 reads CSVAGDRGITEAFF. For the CDR3, the DNA is TGCAGCGTTGCGGGGGACAGGGGCATTACTGAAGCTTTCTTT.

The CDR3 is CASSERRTQENIQYF. The CDR3 DNA reads as TGTGCCAGCAGTGAACGTCGGACCCAGGAAAACATTCAGTACTTC. The chain employs TRBV6-1 and TRBJ2-4, with D unclear. This CDR3 comprises 15 residues. Germline V gives CDR1 MNHNS, CDR2 SASEGT. Trimming shortened V by 2 bases and J by 5 bases, and 13 bases separated the two germline ends.

The chain uses TRBV27 and TRBJ2-1; unclear D gene. The CDR3 spans 13 residues. Between the trimmed V and J ends, which lost 4 bases and 5 bases, there was a span of 9 bases. The germline CDR1 and CDR2 sequences are MNHEY and SMNVEV (reference sequence). DNA of the CDR3: TGTGCCAGCAGTTCTGACTGGAACAATGAGCAGTTCTTC. Protein product: CASSSDWNNEQFF.

This clone has a single count. The V gene is TRBV5-4, the J gene TRBJ2-1; 12 bases match TRBD2. CDR3 length: 15 amino acids. Germline CDR1 and CDR2: SGHNT and YYREEE (reference sequence). With V trimmed by 4 bases and J by 7 bases, 6 bases remained unmatched. CDR3: CASSVTSGRANEQFF. CDR3 coding DNA: TGTGCCAGCAGCGTGACTAGCGGGAGAGCGAATGAGCAGTTCTTC.

The chain joins TRBV7-9 to TRBJ2-1, with 10 bases fitting TRBD1. The germline gives CDR1 SEHNR, CDR2 FQNEAQ (reference sequence). The ends lost 5 bases at V and 9 bases at J; junction bases unmatched: 10. This CDR3 region has 15 residues. Here the CDR3 DNA reads TGTGCCAGCAGCCTCGGGACAGGGGCCTTCGGTGAGCAGTTCTTC. Amino acids: CASSLGTGAFGEQFF. Supplemented by reference TRBV7-9 and TRBJ2-1, the full variable domain reads DTGVSQNPRHKITKRGQNVTFRCDPISEHNRLYWYRQTLGQGPEFLTYFQNEAQLEKSRLLSDRFSAERPKGSFSTLEIQRTEQGDSAMYLCASSLGTGAFGEQFFGPGTRLTVL.

The rearrangement uses TRBV19 and TRBJ1-1, with D tentatively TRBD1 (5 bases). Trimming shortened V by 3 bases and J by 3 bases, and 20 bases separated the two germline ends. The CDR3 runs to 17 residues. In germline, CDR1 is LNHDA, CDR2 SQIVND (reference sequence). The CDR3 loop reads CASSMFPPGEGHTEAFF. The CDR3 DNA reads as TGTGCCAGTAGTATGTTCCCTCCCGGTGAGGGACACACTGAAGCTTTCTTT.

V gene TRBV5-4 combines with J gene TRBJ1-2, with 8 bases identical to TRBD1. This CDR3 spans 14 amino acids. Trimming took 4 bases from V and 4 from J; bases not matched to a gene: 6. Germline V gene sequence: CDR1 SGHNT, CDR2 YYREEE (reference sequence). CDR3 sequence: CASSRGQGGYGYTF. CDR3 nucleotides: TGTGCCAGCAGCCGCGGACAGGGAGGCTATGGCTACACCTTC.

The V call is TRBV5-1, the J call TRBJ2-3; possibly TRBD2 for D (6 bases). Germline CDR1 SGHRS, CDR2 YFSETQ. This CDR3 is built from 17 residues. Trimming left V 3 bases short and J 1 base short, with 18 bases between. The CDR3 sequence: CASSWIGTPGGTDTQYF. The CDR3 DNA reads TGCGCCAGCAGCTGGATCGGGACCCCGGGGGGCACAGATACGCAGTATTTT.

The J gene is TRBJ2-1, the V gene TRBV7-6, with D possibly matching TRBD2 (6 bases). V shed 6 bases and J shed 0 bases, with 9 bases lying between them. This CDR3 is built from 14 residues. CDR1 SGHVS and CDR2 FNYEAQ come from the germline V gene. CDR3 residues: CASREGGSYNEQFF. In DNA form, the CDR3 reads TGTGCCAGCAGGGAGGGCGGCTCCTACAATGAGCAGTTCTTC.

The rearrangement joins TRBV19 to TRBJ1-3, with D perhaps matching TRBD1 (5 bases). The CDR3 has 20 residues. With 3 bases removed from V and 2 bases from J, the gap between germline ends came to 26 bases. Germline V gives CDR1 LNHDA, CDR2 SQIVND (reference sequence). The CDR3 sequence is CASSILRKEWQGQAGNTIYF. DNA for the CDR3: TGTGCCAGTAGTATCCTACGTAAAGAGTGGCAGGGCCAAGCTGGAAACACCATATATTTT.

J is TRBJ2-4 and V is TRBV28, with no clear D. Trimming took 5 bases from V and 9 from J, leaving 23 bases between them. The CDR3 contains 16 residues. The germline gives CDR1 MDHEN, CDR2 SYDVKM. The CDR3 is CASSRPKHPVRGIQYF. CDR3 nucleotide sequence: TGTGCCAGCAGTCGGCCCAAACACCCAGTTAGAGGCATTCAGTACTTC.

This chain links TRBV28 with TRBJ1-1; D not certain. This CDR3 comprises 11 residues. The V and J ends lost 7 bases and 7 bases respectively, with 10 bases between them. CDR1 MDHEN and CDR2 SYDVKM come from the germline V gene. CDR3: CASNGPVEAFF. DNA for the CDR3: TGTGCCAGCAACGGCCCGGTTGAAGCTTTCTTT.